This entry lists 29 T cell receptor beta chains sequenced from one sample in a study of a mutant IDH1 vaccine in newly diagnosed glioma. Specified time point: baseline, week 1 (first vaccination visit). Treatment given: pre-vaccination baseline after standard-of-care therapy. Sequencing was performed with immunoSEQ multiplex PCR; in TCRdb, only in-frame clones are kept and a portion is missing. This sample carries around 33,000 clones, over 60% of them seen once, and the ten largest clones take approximately 9.4%. Sample: peripheral blood mononuclear cells (PBMCs), taken from a glioma patient treated with radiotherapy, temozolomide or both. The receptors come from a man aged 50 to 60 with glioma. Some clones in this sample may be carry-over from other donors' samples.

The chain has TRBV11-2 and TRBJ2-5, with 8 positions matching TRBD2. The CDR3 sequence is 15 residues long. Germline CDR1 is SGHAT and CDR2 is FQNNGV. V was clipped by 1 base and J by 1 base; unmatched bases: 2. For the CDR3, the DNA is TGTGCCAGCAGCTTAGGAGCGGGGGCCCAAGAGACCCAGTACTTC. This gives the protein CASSLGAGAQETQYF.

This chain uses TRBV27 with TRBJ1-2; D may be TRBD1 (5 bases). Trimming pared 1 base from V and 8 bases from J, leaving 11 bases between. Germline V gene data show CDR1 as MNHEY and CDR2 as SMNVEV (reference sequence). CDR3 length: 13 amino acids. The CDR3 coding sequence is TGTGCCAGCAGTTTATGGGGGAATGAGGGCTACACCTTC. Its translation is CASSLWGNEGYTF.

CDR3 coding DNA: TGTGCCAGTTGGGGCAGGGTAAATCAGCCCCAGCATTTT. Protein sequence: CASWGRVNQPQHF. The chain has TRBV19 and TRBJ1-5; TRBD1 is a possible D gene (5 bases). The length of the CDR3 is 13 residues. Germline-derived CDR1 and CDR2 are LNHDA and SQIVND (reference sequence). V shed 8 bases and J shed 4 bases, with 12 bases lying between them.

V and J are TRBV9 and TRBJ2-3; 7 nucleotides agree with TRBD1. The CDR3 is 15 residues long. With V trimmed by 3 bases and J by 0 bases, 4 bases remained unmatched. CDR1 SGDLS and CDR2 YYNGEE come from the germline V gene. As DNA, the CDR3 is TGTGCCAGCAGCGACAGGGGCGCTAGCACAGATACGCAGTATTTT. It is translated as CASSDRGASTDTQYF.

The chain uses TRBV6-5 and TRBJ2-5; tentatively, D is TRBD2 (7 bases). Germline CDR1 and CDR2: MNHEY and SVGAGI. V lost 1 base to trimming and J lost 3 bases, with 9 bases between them. This CDR3 contains 14 residues. The CDR3 reads CASSYWGGKETQYF. In DNA form, the CDR3 reads TGTGCCAGCAGTTACTGGGGGGGCAAAGAGACCCAGTACTTC.

The J gene is TRBJ1-1, the V gene TRBV7-8, with D tentatively TRBD1 (6 bases). This CDR3 comprises 16 residues. Germline loops: CDR1 SGHVS, CDR2 FQNEAQ. Trimming shortened V by 1 base and J by 8 bases, and 20 bases separated the two germline ends. The CDR3 DNA sequence: TGTGCCAGCAGCTTAGGGACAGTCTCCCTAAACGGGGAAGCTTTCTTT. Its translation is CASSLGTVSLNGEAFF.

The genes are TRBV5-5 and TRBJ1-5; D gene unclear. This CDR3 comprises 14 residues. Germline-derived CDR1 and CDR2 are SGHKS and YYEKEE (reference sequence). Trimming took 2 bases from V and 4 from J, leaving 10 bases between them. The CDR3 sequence: CASSFGWTNQPQHF. CDR3 in DNA: TGTGCCAGCAGCTTTGGGTGGACTAATCAGCCCCAGCATTTT. The full variable domain, its missing parts supplied by reference TRBV5-5 and TRBJ1-5, is DAGVTQSPTHLIKTRGQQVTLRCSPISGHKSVSWYQQVLGQGPQFIFQYYEKEERGRGNFPDRFSARQFPNYSSELNVNALLLGDSALYLCASSFGWTNQPQHFGDGTRLSIL.

The chain carries TRBV5-1 and TRBJ2-1; D is possibly TRBD1 or TRBD2 (5 bases each). Germline lookup yields CDR1 SGHRS and CDR2 YFSETQ. The V gene lost 4 bases and the J gene lost 5 bases, with 10 bases spanning the gap. CDR3 length: 13 amino acids. CDR3 region: CASSPGTNNEQFF. In nucleotides, the CDR3 is TGCGCCAGCAGCCCAGGGACCAACAATGAGCAGTTCTTC.

J is TRBJ2-6 and V is TRBV7-9, with unresolved D. The CDR3 is 18 residues long. In germline, CDR1 is SEHNR, CDR2 FQNEAQ (reference sequence). With 2 bases removed from V and 2 bases from J, the gap between germline ends came to 16 bases. The CDR3 DNA reads as TGTGCCAGCAGCTTAAGCGCCGGTTACCAAGCTGGGGCCAACGTCCTGACTTTC. Its protein product is CASSLSAGYQAGANVLTF. Full variable domain (missing parts from reference TRBV7-9 and TRBJ2-6): DTGVSQNPRHKITKRGQNVTFRCDPISEHNRLYWYRQTLGQGPEFLTYFQNEAQLEKSRLLSDRFSAERPKGSFSTLEIQRTEQGDSAMYLCASSLSAGYQAGANVLTFGAGSRLTVL.

The V call is TRBV5-4, the J call TRBJ2-7, with a tentative D call TRBD2 (6 bases). Germline CDR1 and CDR2: SGHNT and YYREEE (reference sequence). The CDR3 length is 13 residues. Trimming removed 2 bases from V and 5 bases from J, with 11 bases in between. CDR3 loop: CASSFPGVNEQYF. In nucleotides, the CDR3 is TGTGCCAGCAGCTTTCCGGGAGTAAACGAGCAGTACTTC.

The chain is built from TRBV19 and TRBJ2-7, with a tentative D call TRBD2 (6 bases). Between the trimmed V and J ends, which lost 1 base and 2 bases, there was a span of 12 bases. The CDR3 runs 15 residues. The V gene's germline CDR1 is LNHDA and CDR2 SQIVND (reference sequence). Written as DNA, the CDR3 is TGTGCCAGTAGTATAGGCGGGACCCGAACCTACGAGCAGTACTTC. The encoded protein is CASSIGGTRTYEQYF.

The chain employs TRBV11-2 and TRBJ1-6; D remains ambiguous. The germline gives CDR1 SGHAT, CDR2 FQNNGV. V was trimmed by 0 bases and J by 0 bases, leaving 6 bases between them. This CDR3 is 16 amino acids long. The CDR3 is CASSLDERSYNSPLHF. DNA of the CDR3: TGTGCCAGCAGCTTAGATGAGCGCTCCTATAATTCACCCCTCCACTTT. Full variable domain (rest looked up from reference TRBV11-2 and TRBJ1-6): EAGVAQSPRYKIIEKRQSVAFWCNPISGHATLYWYQQILGQGPKLLIQFQNNGVVDDSQLPKDRFSAERLKGVDSTLKIQPAKLEDSAVYLCASSLDERSYNSPLHFGNGTRLTVT.

This sequence joins TRBV28 and TRBJ1-2; 9 nucleotides agree with TRBD1. Germline V gene lookup returns CDR1 MDHEN and CDR2 SYDVKM. The J segment lost 7 bases and the V segment lost 7 bases, leaving 4 bases of the junction unmatched. This CDR3 is 12 amino acids long. The CDR3 sequence: CASNKDRGGYTF. The CDR3 region has the DNA TGTGCCAGCAATAAGGACAGGGGTGGCTACACCTTC.

The rearrangement links TRBV6-1 to TRBJ2-7; 11 bases fit TRBD2. CDR3 length equals 16 residues. V was clipped by 2 bases and J by 3 bases; unmatched bases: 6. Germline-derived CDR1 and CDR2 are MNHNS and SASEGT. CDR3 sequence reads: CASSELVAGGLYEQYF. The CDR3 nucleotides read TGTGCCAGCAGTGAATTGGTAGCGGGAGGGCTCTACGAGCAGTACTTC.

The chain uses TRBV5-1 and TRBJ2-6; weak D call: TRBD1 (6 bases). Between the trimmed V and J ends, which lost 5 bases and 4 bases, there was a span of 10 bases. This CDR3 spans 14 amino acids. Germline loops: CDR1 SGHRS, CDR2 YFSETQ. The CDR3 spells CASRTGTGANVLTF. Written as DNA, the CDR3 is TGCGCCAGCAGGACAGGAACCGGGGCCAACGTCCTGACTTTC.

The gene calls are TRBV7-8 and TRBJ2-5; a weak D match, TRBD2 (6 bases). From germline, CDR1 is SGHVS and CDR2 FQNEAQ. Trimming shortened V by 1 base and J by 2 bases, and 20 bases separated the two germline ends. CDR3 length: 18 residues. The CDR3 loop is CASSLGREVVVGQETQYF. CDR3 nucleotide sequence: TGTGCCAGCAGCTTAGGGAGGGAAGTTGTGGTCGGTCAAGAGACCCAGTACTTC.

The chain employs TRBV6-1 and TRBJ1-4; 7 bases agree with TRBD1. After removal of 3 bases from V and 12 bases from J, the junction contained 7 bases not matched to a gene. Germline-derived CDR1 and CDR2 are MNHNS and SASEGT. The length of the CDR3 is 13 residues. CDR3 region: CASSDRQGLQLFF. The CDR3, as DNA: TGTGCCAGCAGTGACCGACAGGGACTTCAACTGTTTTTT.

This chain connects TRBV9 to TRBJ2-3, with D perhaps TRBD1 or TRBD2 (7 bases each). Germline V gene data show CDR1 as SGDLS and CDR2 as YYNGEE. V was pared by 4 bases and J by 4 bases, with 16 bases between. This CDR3 spans 15 amino acids. As DNA, the CDR3 is TGTGCCAGCAGCTCCCGGGGAGGGGGCGCAGATACGCAGTATTTT. Translating gives CASSSRGGGADTQYF.

This clone was observed a handful of times. The chain joins TRBV10-2 to TRBJ1-1; tentatively, D is TRBD1 (6 bases). From germline, CDR1 is WSHSY and CDR2 SAAADI. This CDR3 contains 13 residues. V lost 7 bases and J 0 bases, leaving 9 bases between the germline ends. CDR3 in DNA: TGCGCCAGCAACGGACAGATGAACACTGAAGCTTTCTTT. Translation: CASNGQMNTEAFF.

CDR3 DNA sequence: TGTGCCATCAGGGACAGCTCAGAGACCCAGTACTTC. Translation: CAIRDSSETQYF. The chain employs TRBV10-3 and TRBJ2-5; possibly TRBD1 for D (6 bases). V was clipped by 6 bases and J by 4 bases, with 9 bases between them. This CDR3 spans 12 amino acids. Germline CDR1 is ENHRY and CDR2 is SYGVKD.

This sequence joins TRBV5-6 and TRBJ2-7; no reliable D call. Trimming left V 0 bases short and J 2 bases short, with 9 bases between. The CDR3 sequence is 14 residues long. Germline CDR1 reads SGHDT; CDR2 reads YYEEEE. Here the CDR3 reads CASSLDGATYEQYF. In nucleotides, the CDR3 is TGTGCCAGCAGCTTGGACGGAGCCACCTACGAGCAGTACTTC.

This clone has only one observation. Relative to the germline gene, one junction end is altered; a read error may explain this. CDR3 in DNA: TGTGCCAGCAATTTAGCAGGGGCTGGAAACACCATATATTTT. As protein: CASNLAGAGNTIYF. V is TRBV28 and J is TRBJ1-3; D might be TRBD1 (6 bases). Per germline, CDR1 MDHEN and CDR2 SYDVKM. This CDR3 spans 14 amino acids. The full variable domain, with the rest looked up from reference TRBV28 and TRBJ1-3, is DVKVTQSSRYLVKRTGEKVFLECVQDMDHENMFWYRQDPGLGLRLIYFSYDVKMKEKGDIPEGYSVSREKKERFSLILESASTNQTSMYLCASNLAGAGNTIYFGEGSWLTVV.

This rearrangement joins TRBV10-3 to TRBJ1-2, with D perhaps TRBD1 (6 bases). CDR1 ENHRY and CDR2 SYGVKD come from the germline V gene. The CDR3 runs to 17 residues. Trimming left V 0 bases short and J 7 bases short, with 21 bases between. DNA of the CDR3: TGTGCCATCAGTGAGTCAGAACGAGGGGGACGAATGAGTGGCTACACCTTC. Residues: CAISESERGGRMSGYTF.

The genes are TRBV7-2 and TRBJ2-7; D is perhaps TRBD1 (5 bases). V was pared by 3 bases and J by 5 bases, with 14 bases between. The CDR3 has 14 residues. Germline lookup yields CDR1 SGHTA and CDR2 FQGNSA. This CDR3 is CASSLAVWGHEQYF. Here the CDR3 DNA reads TGTGCCAGCAGCTTGGCTGTGTGGGGCCACGAGCAGTACTTC.

The V and J genes are TRBV9 and TRBJ1-5; D is uncertain. CDR3 length equals 14 residues. Germline lookup yields CDR1 SGDLS and CDR2 YYNGEE. Trimming removed 3 bases from V and 6 bases from J, with 13 bases in between. CDR3 region: CASSAGRAIQPQHF. CDR3 in DNA: TGTGCCAGCAGCGCTGGACGGGCTATTCAGCCCCAGCATTTT.

J is TRBJ2-3 and V is TRBV6-5, with D possibly matching TRBD2 (6 bases). The germline gives CDR1 MNHEY, CDR2 SVGAGI. The CDR3 totals 14 residues. Trimming took 5 bases from V and 0 from J, leaving 9 bases between them. Here the CDR3 DNA reads TGTGCCAGCAGTAGGGCGGGGAGCACAGATACGCAGTATTTT. Translated: CASSRAGSTDTQYF.

The V call is TRBV6-5, the J call TRBJ2-7, with D maybe TRBD1 (6 bases). The CDR3 length is 9 residues. Germline CDR1 reads MNHEY; CDR2 reads SVGAGI. The DNA for the CDR3 is TGTGGGCAGGGGAACGAGCAGTACTTC. It codes for CGQGNEQYF.

V is TRBV5-6 and J is TRBJ2-7; 9 bases map to TRBD1. The V segment lost 4 bases and the J segment 2 bases; nucleotides outside the gene matches: 7. Germline loops: CDR1 SGHDT, CDR2 YYEEEE. The length of the CDR3 is 15 residues. CDR3 nucleotide sequence: TGTGCCAGCAGCCCAATTAGGGACAGGGCCTACGAGCAGTACTTC. Amino acids: CASSPIRDRAYEQYF.

In this sample, this clone turned up once. V and J are TRBV28 and TRBJ2-3, with TRBD2 matching over 7 bases. This CDR3 region has 16 residues. Looked up from germline, CDR1 is MDHEN and CDR2 is SYDVKM. Trimming removed 7 bases from V and 2 bases from J; junction bases left unmatched: 12. CDR3: CASTSLQAGNTDTQYF. CDR3 bases: TGTGCCAGCACATCCCTGCAAGCGGGGAACACAGATACGCAGTATTTT. The complete variable domain, with remaining parts taken from reference TRBV28 and TRBJ2-3, reads DVKVTQSSRYLVKRTGEKVFLECVQDMDHENMFWYRQDPGLGLRLIYFSYDVKMKEKGDIPEGYSVSREKKERFSLILESASTNQTSMYLCASTSLQAGNTDTQYFGPGTRLTVL.